Listed below are T cell receptor beta chains from one sample, sequenced in a study of OX40 agonist ivuxolimab in advanced cancers. The assay was immunoSEQ multiplex PCR, and TCRdb's table has in-frame clones only and misses some. The sample records 45,000 to 50,000 clones, about 88% being singletons. The material sequenced was CD4+ or CD8+ T cells sorted from blood, taken in a trial of the OX40 agonist ivuxolimab. The receptors here all came from an adult with an advanced solid tumor such as melanoma, head and neck, liver or kidney cancer. Each CDR3 is given with its conserved first and last residue. The order of the fields is V gene, J gene, CDR3 length, clone size, D gene, CDR3 DNA, CDR3 protein. A D gene is named only where the DNA matches it firmly. Some rows mark clone size as missing; the rest say once, few, many or name a class of expanded clone.

>TRBV5-1|TRBJ2-1|15|few|-
TGCGCCAGCAGCTTGGGCCCGAGCTCCTACAATGAGCAGTTCTTC
CASSLGPSSYNEQFF
>TRBV13|TRBJ2-2|17|-|TRBD2
TGTGCCAGCAGCTTTGAGCGGGGGGCTTTATTCACCGGGGAGCTGTTTTTT
CASSFERGALFTGELFF
>TRBV4-1|TRBJ1-5|15|-|TRBD1
TGCGCCAGCAGCCCTGGACAGGGAGGCAATCAGCCCCAGCATTTT
CASSPGQGGNQPQHF
>TRBV6-5|TRBJ1-1|11|-|-
TGTGCCACCGAAAAGAACACTGAAGCTTTCTTT
CATEKNTEAFF
>TRBV13|TRBJ2-3|15|-|TRBD2
TGTGCCAGCAGCTTCGGACTAGAAGACAGAGCTACGCAGTATTTT
CASSFGLEDRATQYF
>TRBV11-2|TRBJ2-3|16|once|-
TGTGCCAGCAGCTTAGGCTGGACGAGGGGCACAGATACGCAGTATTTT
CASSLGWTRGTDTQYF
>TRBV23-1|TRBJ1-2|13|-|-
TGCGCCAGCTCCTGGGTTTGGAGCTATGGCTACACCTTC
CASSWVWSYGYTF
>TRBV4-3|TRBJ1-3|16|-|-
TGCGCCAGCAGCCAAGAGGGCACTCTTAAGGGAAACACCATATATTTT
CASSQEGTLKGNTIYF
>TRBV7-2|TRBJ2-3|19|-|TRBD2
TGTGCCAGCAGCTTAGGCCGGTGGAGCGGGGGCCAAGACACAGATACGCAGTATTTT
CASSLGRWSGGQDTDTQYF
>TRBV6-1|TRBJ1-1|15|-|TRBD1
TGTGCCAGCAGATTGGGACAGGGGATGAACACTGAAGCTTTCTTT
CASRLGQGMNTEAFF
>TRBV7-2|TRBJ1-1|14|-|-
TGTGCCAGCAGCTCCCAAGGGGGGAACACTGAAGCTTTCTTT
CASSSQGGNTEAFF
>TRBV6-5|TRBJ1-1|14|-|-
TGTGCCAGCAGTTATGTATCAGGGGACGCTGAAGCTTTCTTT
CASSYVSGDAEAFF